A single T cell receptor (beta chain) is shown here with its context. Its binding antigen is unknown. Per-base quality was not reported, and no clone a single base away is much larger than it. The entry originates in a study of T cells in Graves' hyperthyroidism and ophthalmopathy (dated by TCRdb to about 2019). Regarding the complete study: Peripheral blood samples were taken at the time of initial diagnosis, prior to any treatment. The 100 discovery patients were randomly split 7:3 into training and test sets. After sampling, hyperthyroidism patients received methimazole starting at 30 mg daily, and ophthalmopathy patients received high-dose intravenous methylprednisolone. Thyroid tissue and blood T-cell repertoires from about 6 Graves' hyperthyroidism patients were also compared in the study. Prospective prediction of ophthalmopathy was tested in an independent validation cohort of fewer than 20 hyperthyroidism patients and 17 patients who later progressed to ophthalmopathy. TCR V-J signatures able to tell the groups apart were searched for in a discovery cohort of 90 to 100 patients, of whom roughly 42 had Graves' ophthalmopathy and about 60 had stable Graves' hyperthyroidism. The paper describes TCR Vbeta CDR3 sequencing of around 140 peripheral blood samples, made up of 43 ophthalmopathy patients, roughly 75 hyperthyroidism patients and 17 progressor patients. Beyond this particular receptor, the publication reports: In validation, the model predicted progression to ophthalmopathy with roughly 70% sensitivity and 72% to 85% specificity, a median of around six months before onset. Ophthalmopathy was separated from stable hyperthyroidism by a 13 V-J signature model, with approximately 86% sensitivity and roughly 81% specificity obtained in cross-validation and 80%/75% obtained in testing. No statistical method was used to fix the sample size in advance, and group allocation was not hidden from the investigators. Most expanded thyroid clonotypes (frequency above 0.001) were also detected in blood, a finding suggesting that blood repertoires may reflect thyroid immune responses.

Per the germline V gene, MNHNS is the CDR1 and SASEGT is the CDR2. V and J lose 7 bases and 1 base, and a span of 16 bases separates them. CDR3 length: 16 amino acids, cysteine to phenylalanine. Only CDR3 DNA remains: 48 bases, in frame from the first base. The TCR beta CDR3 regions were amplified from RNA transcripts. The first round of RT-PCR for the TCR CDR3 was performed with the HTBI primer set and the Qiagen OneStep RT-PCR kit. Libraries were constructed in a second round of multiplex PCR, after which size selection and purification were performed. Libraries were sequenced paired-end with 100 bp reads on an Illumina HiSeq2000. Concerning the study's data processing: Raw data were processed with SOAPnuke, discarding reads with adapters, uncalled bases, mean Phred below 15, or no exact constant-primer or identifier match. COPE v1.2.5 was used to merge the high-quality paired reads, and each unique nucleotide sequence was defined as a clonotype. MiTCR v1.1 was used to align the clonotypes against IMGT TRBV, TRBD and TRBJ reference segments. The analysis included only V-J combinations with a frequency above 0.0001, which together covered 99% to 99.2% of the repertoires. A TCS score was defined as the ratio between F50 (clonal expansion) and ExV (chaos), using BLOSUM62-based TCRdist between CDR3 peptides within each V-J. Welch's t-statistics and random forest reduced roughly 530 V-J features to about 12, which were used in a naive Bayes classifier (R e1071). TCRdb passed the public sequencing reads through fastp at Q25 and MiXCR, retaining productive beta sequences. Every distinct CDR3 protein forms one entry, paired with its most common genes and DNA. None of the V and J calls come from the authors' own analysis; TCRdb made them. In this sample the table shows about 610,000 distinct CDR3 sequences, around 15% of which occur a single time. Clones ranked in the top ten supply less than 3.5% of the sample.

Ophthalmopathy patients had moderately to severely active disease, Clinical Activity Score of at least 3, NOSPECS grade of at least 4, and duration under 3 months. Patients with uncontrolled infections, other autoimmune diseases, pregnancy or lactation were excluded. Diagnoses relied on clinical symptoms, serum thyroxine and TRAb, thyroid ultrasound and orbital computed tomography. PBMCs were isolated from about 10 ml of fresh peripheral blood by Ficoll-Paque density gradient centrifugation. Total RNA was extracted with Trizol reagent, and quality was checked on an Agilent 2100 Bioanalyzer. The receptor chain draws on TRBV6-1 and TRBJ1-4, with no confident D gene call. This clonotype was sampled from a woman aged 40 to 50 with Graves' ophthalmopathy. Material: blood. In nucleotide form, the sequence is TGTGCCAGCACTGTTTACGGAAGAGGAACTAATGAAAAACTGTTTTTT. This is translated as CASTVYGRGTNEKLFF.